This is a list of T cell receptor beta chains from one sample in a study of cytomegalovirus exposure and HLA in healthy donors. The assay was immunoSEQ multiplex PCR, and TCRdb's table has in-frame clones only and misses some. This sample has over 110,000 clones, with about nine tenths found just once. Sequencing used PBMCs. The receptors originated from a man between 18 and 29 years old in good health and CMV-seronegative. CDR3s include the opening cysteine and the closing phenylalanine or tryptophan. Each record gives: J gene, D gene, clone size, V gene, CDR3 DNA, CDR3 protein. A D gene is named only where the DNA matches it firmly. The size entry is marked missing in some rows and otherwise reads once, few, many or a size class.

TRBJ2-7 TRBD1 NA TRBV6-1 TGTGCCAGCAAATTACAGGGGGCGGGAAGCGAGCAGTACTTC CASKLQGAGSEQYF
TRBJ2-2 NA NA TRBV4-1 TGCGCCAGCAGCCAGATTAGCGGAACCGGGGAGCTGTTTTTT CASSQISGTGELFF
TRBJ2-7 TRBD1 NA TRBV15 TGTGCCACCAGCAGAGTGACAGGGCCGCGGAACGAGCAGTACTTC CATSRVTGPRNEQYF
TRBJ2-1 TRBD1 NA TRBV2 TGTGCCAGCAAGGGTACAGGGGTCCACAATGAGCAGTTCTTC CASKGTGVHNEQFF
TRBJ2-5 NA once TRBV11-2 TGTGCCAGCAGCTCACCCCAGGGGCCCCCCGGAGGGACCCAGTACTTC CASSSPQGPPGGTQYF
TRBJ2-6 NA NA TRBV19 TGTGCCAGTAGTACAGGATCTGGGGCCAACGTCCTGACTTTC CASSTGSGANVLTF
TRBJ1-5 TRBD1 NA TRBV18 TGTGCCAGCTCACCACAACCAGGGGGAGATCAGCCCCAGCATTTT CASSPQPGGDQPQHF
TRBJ1-5 NA NA TRBV18 TGTGCCAGCTCACCTAGTAGCAATCAGCCCCAGCATTTT CASSPSSNQPQHF
TRBJ2-2 TRBD1 NA TRBV11-3 TGTGCCAGCAGCGCTCAGGGGGACACCGGGGAGCTGTTTTTT CASSAQGDTGELFF
TRBJ2-7 TRBD1 NA TRBV19 TGTGCCAGTAGTATCGGGACAGGGGGCTACGAGCAGTACTTC CASSIGTGGYEQYF
TRBJ1-5 TRBD1 NA TRBV15 TGTGCCACCAGCTCCAAGAGGGACAGTAATCAGCCCCAGCATTTT CATSSKRDSNQPQHF
TRBJ1-6 TRBD1 NA TRBV7-8 TGTGCCAGCAGTGTGACAGGGGATTCACCCCTCCACTTT CASSVTGDSPLHF
TRBJ2-7 NA NA TRBV6-5 TGTGCCAGCAGGGAGGAAGGCCTCCGGTTAAGGGAGCAGTACTTC CASREEGLRLREQYF